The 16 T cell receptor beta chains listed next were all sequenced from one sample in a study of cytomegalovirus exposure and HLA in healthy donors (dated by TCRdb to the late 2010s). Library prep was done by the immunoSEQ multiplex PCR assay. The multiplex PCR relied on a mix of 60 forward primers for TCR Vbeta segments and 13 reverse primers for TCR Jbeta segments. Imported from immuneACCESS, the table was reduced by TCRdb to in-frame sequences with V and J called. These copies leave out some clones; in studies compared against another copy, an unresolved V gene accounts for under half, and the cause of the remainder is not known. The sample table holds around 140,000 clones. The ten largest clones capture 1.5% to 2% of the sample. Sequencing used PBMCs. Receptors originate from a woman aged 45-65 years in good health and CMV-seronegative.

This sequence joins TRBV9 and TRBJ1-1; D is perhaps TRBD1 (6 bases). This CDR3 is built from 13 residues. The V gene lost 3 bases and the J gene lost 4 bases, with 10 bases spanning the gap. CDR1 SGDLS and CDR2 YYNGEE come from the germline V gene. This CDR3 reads CASSAGQSTEAFF. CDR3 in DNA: TGTGCCAGCAGCGCCGGACAGAGCACTGAAGCTTTCTTT. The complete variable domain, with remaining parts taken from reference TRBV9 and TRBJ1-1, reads DSGVTQTPKHLITATGQRVTLRCSPRSGDLSVYWYQQSLDQGLQFLIQYYNGEERAKGNILERFSAQQFPDLHSELNLSSLELGDSALYFCASSAGQSTEAFFGQGTRLTVV.

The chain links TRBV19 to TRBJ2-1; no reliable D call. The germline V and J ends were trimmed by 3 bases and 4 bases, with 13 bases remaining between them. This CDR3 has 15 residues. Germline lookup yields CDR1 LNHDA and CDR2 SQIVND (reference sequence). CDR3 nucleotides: TGTGCCAGTAGTATTGGGTCAGCGTCTTACAATGAGCAGTTCTTC. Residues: CASSIGSASYNEQFF.

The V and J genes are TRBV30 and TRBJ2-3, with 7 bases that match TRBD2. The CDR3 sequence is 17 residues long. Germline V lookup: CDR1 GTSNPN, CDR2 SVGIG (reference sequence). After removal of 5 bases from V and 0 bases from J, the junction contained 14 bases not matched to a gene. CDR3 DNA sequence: TGTGCCTGGGTCTACCTTGGGAGCGGGGCTAGCACAGATACGCAGTATTTT. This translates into CAWVYLGSGASTDTQYF.

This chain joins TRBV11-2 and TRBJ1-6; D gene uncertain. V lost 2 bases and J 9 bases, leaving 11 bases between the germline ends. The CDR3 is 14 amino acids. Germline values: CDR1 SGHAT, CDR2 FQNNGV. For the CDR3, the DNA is TGTGCCAGCAGCTTATTAATAGAGATTTCACCCCTCCACTTT. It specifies CASSLLIEISPLHF.

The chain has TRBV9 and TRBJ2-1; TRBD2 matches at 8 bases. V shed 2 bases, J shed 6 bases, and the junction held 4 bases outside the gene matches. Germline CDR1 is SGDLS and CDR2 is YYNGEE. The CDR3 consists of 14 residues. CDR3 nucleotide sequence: TGTGCCAGCAGCGTCCCCGGGACTAGCAATGAGCAGTTCTTC. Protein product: CASSVPGTSNEQFF. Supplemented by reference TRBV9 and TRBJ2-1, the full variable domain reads DSGVTQTPKHLITATGQRVTLRCSPRSGDLSVYWYQQSLDQGLQFLIQYYNGEERAKGNILERFSAQQFPDLHSELNLSSLELGDSALYFCASSVPGTSNEQFFGPGTRLTVL.

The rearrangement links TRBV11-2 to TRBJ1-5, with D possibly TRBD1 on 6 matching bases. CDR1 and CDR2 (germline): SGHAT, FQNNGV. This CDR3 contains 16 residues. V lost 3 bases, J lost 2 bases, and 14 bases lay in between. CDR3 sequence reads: CASSLGQGWGNQPQHF. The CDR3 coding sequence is TGTGCCAGCAGCTTGGGACAAGGTTGGGGCAATCAGCCCCAGCATTTT.

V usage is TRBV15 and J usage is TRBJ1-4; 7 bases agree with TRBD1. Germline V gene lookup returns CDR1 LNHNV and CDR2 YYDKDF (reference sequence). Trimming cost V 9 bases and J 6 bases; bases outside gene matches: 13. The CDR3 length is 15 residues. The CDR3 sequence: CATHRQGGTHEKLFF. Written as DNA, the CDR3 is TGTGCCACACACCGACAGGGAGGCACTCATGAAAAACTGTTTTTT.

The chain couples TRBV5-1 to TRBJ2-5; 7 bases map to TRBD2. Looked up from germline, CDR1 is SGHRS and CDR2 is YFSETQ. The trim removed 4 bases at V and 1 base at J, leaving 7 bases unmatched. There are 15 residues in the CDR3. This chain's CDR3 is CASSPHGGSQETQYF. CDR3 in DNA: TGCGCCAGCAGCCCTCACGGGGGGTCCCAAGAGACCCAGTACTTC.

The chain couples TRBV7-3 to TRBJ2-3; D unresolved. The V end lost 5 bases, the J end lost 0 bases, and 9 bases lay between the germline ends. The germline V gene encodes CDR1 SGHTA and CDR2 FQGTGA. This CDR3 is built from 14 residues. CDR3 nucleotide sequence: TGTGCCAGCAGCCCGATGACTAGCACAGATACGCAGTATTTT. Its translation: CASSPMTSTDTQYF.

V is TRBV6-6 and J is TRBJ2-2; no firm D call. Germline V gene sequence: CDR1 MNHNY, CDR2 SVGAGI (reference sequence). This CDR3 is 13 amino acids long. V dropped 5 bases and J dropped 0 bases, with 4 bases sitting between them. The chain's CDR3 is CASSRANTGELFF. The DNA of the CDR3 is TGTGCCAGCAGTCGAGCGAACACCGGGGAGCTGTTTTTT.

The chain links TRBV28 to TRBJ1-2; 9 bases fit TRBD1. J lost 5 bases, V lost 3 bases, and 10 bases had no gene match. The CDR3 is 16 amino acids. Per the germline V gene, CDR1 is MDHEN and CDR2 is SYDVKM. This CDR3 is CASSFSWDREGYGYTF. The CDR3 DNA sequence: TGTGCCAGCAGTTTCAGTTGGGACAGGGAGGGATATGGCTACACCTTC.

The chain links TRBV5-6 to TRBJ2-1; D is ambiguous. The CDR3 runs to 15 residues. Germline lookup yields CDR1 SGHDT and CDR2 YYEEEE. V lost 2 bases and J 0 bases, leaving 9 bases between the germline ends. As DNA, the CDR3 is TGTGCCAGCAGCTTTGGCTTCAGCTCCTACAATGAGCAGTTCTTC. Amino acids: CASSFGFSSYNEQFF.

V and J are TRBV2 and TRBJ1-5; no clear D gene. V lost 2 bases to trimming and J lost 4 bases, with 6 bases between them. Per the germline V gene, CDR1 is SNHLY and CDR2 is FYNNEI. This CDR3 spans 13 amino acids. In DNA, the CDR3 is TGTGCCAGCAGTGAAAGCCTTAATCAGCCCCAGCATTTT. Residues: CASSESLNQPQHF.

CDR3 coding DNA: TGCGCCAGCAGCCGGGGGGTCAGGGGGCCTGGAAACACCATATATTTT. Protein product: CASSRGVRGPGNTIYF. V gene TRBV5-1 combines with J gene TRBJ1-3, with 8 bases matching TRBD1. Germline values: CDR1 SGHRS, CDR2 YFSETQ. The V gene end was trimmed by 4 bases and the J gene end by 2 bases; junction bases not matched to a gene: 8. The CDR3 sequence is 16 residues long.

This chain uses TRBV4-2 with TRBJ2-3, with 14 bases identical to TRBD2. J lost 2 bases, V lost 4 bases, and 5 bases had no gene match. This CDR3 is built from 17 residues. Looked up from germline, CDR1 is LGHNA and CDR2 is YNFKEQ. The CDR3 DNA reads TGTGCCAGCAGCCGAGGACTAGCGGGAGGCGTCACAGATACGCAGTATTTT. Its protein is CASSRGLAGGVTDTQYF.

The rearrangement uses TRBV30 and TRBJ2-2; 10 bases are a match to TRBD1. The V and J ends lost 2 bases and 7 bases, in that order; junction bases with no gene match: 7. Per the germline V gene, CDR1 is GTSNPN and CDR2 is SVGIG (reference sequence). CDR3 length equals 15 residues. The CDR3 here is CAWSKRDRGIGELFF. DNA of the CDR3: TGTGCCTGGAGTAAGAGGGACAGGGGTATCGGGGAGCTGTTTTTT.